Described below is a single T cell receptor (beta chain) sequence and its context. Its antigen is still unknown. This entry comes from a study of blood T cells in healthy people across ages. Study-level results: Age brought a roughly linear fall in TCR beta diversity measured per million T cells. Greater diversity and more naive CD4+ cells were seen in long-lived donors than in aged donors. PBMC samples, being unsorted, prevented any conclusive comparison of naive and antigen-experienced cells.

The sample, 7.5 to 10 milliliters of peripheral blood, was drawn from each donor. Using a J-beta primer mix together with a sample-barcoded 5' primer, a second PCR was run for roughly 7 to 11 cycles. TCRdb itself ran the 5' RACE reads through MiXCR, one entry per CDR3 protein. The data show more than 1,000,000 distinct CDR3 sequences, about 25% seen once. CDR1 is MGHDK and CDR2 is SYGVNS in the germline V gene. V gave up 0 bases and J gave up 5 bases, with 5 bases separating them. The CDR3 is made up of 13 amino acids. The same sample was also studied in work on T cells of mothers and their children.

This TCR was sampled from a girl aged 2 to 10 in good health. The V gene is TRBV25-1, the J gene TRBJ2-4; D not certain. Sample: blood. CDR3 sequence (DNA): TGTGCCAGCAGTGAATATTTAGAAAACATTCAGTACTTC. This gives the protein CASSEYLENIQYF.